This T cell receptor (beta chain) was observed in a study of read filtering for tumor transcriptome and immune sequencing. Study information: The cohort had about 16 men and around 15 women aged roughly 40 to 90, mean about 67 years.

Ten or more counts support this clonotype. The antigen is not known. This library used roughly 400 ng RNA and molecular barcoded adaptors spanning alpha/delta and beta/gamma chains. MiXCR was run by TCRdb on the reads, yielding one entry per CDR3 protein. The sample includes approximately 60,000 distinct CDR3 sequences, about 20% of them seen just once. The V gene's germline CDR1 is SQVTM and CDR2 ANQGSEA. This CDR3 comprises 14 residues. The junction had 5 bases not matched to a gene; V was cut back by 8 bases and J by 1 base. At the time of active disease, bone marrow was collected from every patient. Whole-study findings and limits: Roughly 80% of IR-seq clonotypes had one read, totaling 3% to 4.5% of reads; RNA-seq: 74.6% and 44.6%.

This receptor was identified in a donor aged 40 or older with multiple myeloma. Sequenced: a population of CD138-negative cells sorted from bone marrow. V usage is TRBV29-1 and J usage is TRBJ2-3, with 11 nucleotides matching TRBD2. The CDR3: CSSWTSGRTDTQYF. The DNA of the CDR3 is TGCAGCTCATGGACTAGCGGGCGCACAGATACGCAGTATTTT.